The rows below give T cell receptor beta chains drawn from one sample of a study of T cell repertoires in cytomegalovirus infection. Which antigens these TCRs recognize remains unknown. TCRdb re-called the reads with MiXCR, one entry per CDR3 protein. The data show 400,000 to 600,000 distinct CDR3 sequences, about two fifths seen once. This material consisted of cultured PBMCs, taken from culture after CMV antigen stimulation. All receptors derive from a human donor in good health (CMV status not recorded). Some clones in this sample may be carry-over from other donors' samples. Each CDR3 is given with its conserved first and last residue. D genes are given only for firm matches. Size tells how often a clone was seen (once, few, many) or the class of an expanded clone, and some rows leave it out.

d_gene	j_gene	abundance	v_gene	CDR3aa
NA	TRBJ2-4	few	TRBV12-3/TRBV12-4	CASSGGNIQYF
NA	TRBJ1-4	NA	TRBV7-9	CASSLAWGKSEKLFF
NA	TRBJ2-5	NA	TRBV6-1	CASTRGPQETQYF
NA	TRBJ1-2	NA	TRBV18	CASSTQGADGYTF
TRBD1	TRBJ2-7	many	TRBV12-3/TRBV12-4	CASSWDSYEQYF
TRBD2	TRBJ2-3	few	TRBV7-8	CASSLVASGLGTQYF
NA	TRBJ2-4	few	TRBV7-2	CASSSTPLNIQYF
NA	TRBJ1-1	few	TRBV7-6	CASSLESGETEAFF
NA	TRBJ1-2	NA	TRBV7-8	CASSLRLNYGYTF
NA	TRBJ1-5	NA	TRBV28	CASSSLSPNTGNQPQHF
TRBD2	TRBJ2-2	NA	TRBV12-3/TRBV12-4	CASSSAGGNTGELFF
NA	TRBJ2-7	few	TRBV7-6	CASSLLARKTYEQYF
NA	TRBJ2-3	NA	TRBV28	CASRVSSGTDTQYF
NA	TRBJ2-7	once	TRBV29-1	CSVELDYEQYF
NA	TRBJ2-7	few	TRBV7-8	CASSLGWTESSYEQYF
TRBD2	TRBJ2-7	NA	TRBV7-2	CASGQGGRHEQYF
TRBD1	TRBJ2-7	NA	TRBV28	CASSPGQGAIYEQYF
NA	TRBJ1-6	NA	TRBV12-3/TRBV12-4	CASSLTYNSPLHF
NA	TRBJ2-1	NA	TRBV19	CASSISGAVYNEQFF
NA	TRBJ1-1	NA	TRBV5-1	CASSEMILTEAFF
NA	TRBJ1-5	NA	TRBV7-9	CASTEGGQPQHF
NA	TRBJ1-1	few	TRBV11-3	CASSLGTAANTEAFF
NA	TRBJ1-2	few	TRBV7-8	CASSVKRGGEGDGYTF
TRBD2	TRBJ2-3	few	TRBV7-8	CASSLGWGGYIVDTQYF
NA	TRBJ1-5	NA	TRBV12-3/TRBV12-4	CASSPDGPRINQPQHF
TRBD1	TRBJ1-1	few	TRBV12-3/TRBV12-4	CASSLDKDRGRTEAFF
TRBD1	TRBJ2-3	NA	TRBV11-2	CASSLGTGGGTDTQYF